This T cell receptor beta chain is drawn from a study of T cells after yellow fever vaccination. On the study more broadly: Low-cell-number fractions underwent preparation using SMART-Seq v4 Ultra Low Input.

Germline V CDR1 and CDR2: SEHNR, FQNEAQ (reference sequence). With 5 bases removed from V and 7 bases from J, the gap between germline ends came to 11 bases. CDR3 length: 13 amino acids. MiXCR, applied by TCRdb to the 5' RACE reads, yields one record per CDR3 protein. The sample records 95,000 to 150,000 distinct CDR3 sequences, 12% to 15% being singletons. The specimen comprised CD8+ T cells sorted from PBMCs, sampled 5 days after the yellow fever booster vaccination. The origin of this receptor is a man between 18 and 29 years old who received the YFV17D yellow fever vaccine. The chain has TRBV7-9 and TRBJ1-4; perhaps TRBD1 as D (6 bases). CDR3 region: CASSVHRAEKLFF. DNA for the CDR3: TGTGCCAGCAGCGTCCACAGGGCTGAAAAACTGTTTTTT.